Described below is a single TCR beta chain sequence and its context. The protocol was immunoSEQ multiplex PCR, while the TCRdb copy is restricted to in-frame clones and leaves out a portion. Here the sample spans 25,000 or so clones, around 90% being singletons. The data derive from a study of T cells in tuberculosis. This CDR3 is built from 14 residues. The ends were cut back, 9 bases at V and 2 bases at J, with 13 bases in the middle. The germline CDR1 and CDR2 sequences are MNHEY and SMNVEV (reference sequence). V gene TRBV27 combines with J gene TRBJ2-2; possibly TRBD1 for D (5 bases). The TCR comes from a donor aged 10 to 29 with latent tuberculosis or without tuberculosis infection. The sample comprised PBMCs. Written as DNA, the CDR3 is TGTGCCAGTAAGACAGCCGTAAACACCGGGGAGCTGTTTTTT. This gives the protein CASKTAVNTGELFF.